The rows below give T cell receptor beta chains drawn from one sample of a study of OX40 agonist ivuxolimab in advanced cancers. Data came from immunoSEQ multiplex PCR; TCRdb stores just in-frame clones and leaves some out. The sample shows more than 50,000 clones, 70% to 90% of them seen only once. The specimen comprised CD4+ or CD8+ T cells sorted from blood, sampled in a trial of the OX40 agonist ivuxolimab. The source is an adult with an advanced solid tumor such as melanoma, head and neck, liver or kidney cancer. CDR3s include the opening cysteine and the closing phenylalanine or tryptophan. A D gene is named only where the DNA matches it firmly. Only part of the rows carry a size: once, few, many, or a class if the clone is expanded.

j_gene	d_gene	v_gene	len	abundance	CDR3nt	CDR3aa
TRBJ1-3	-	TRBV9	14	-	TGTGCCAGCAGCGTAACCCTCTCTGGAAACACCATATATTTT	CASSVTLSGNTIYF
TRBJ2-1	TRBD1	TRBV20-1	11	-	TGCAGTGCTCCCGACAGGGTCAAGCAGTTCTTC	CSAPDRVKQFF
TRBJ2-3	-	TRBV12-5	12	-	TGTGCTAGTGGTTTGGGGTGGTATACGCAGTATTTT	CASGLGWYTQYF
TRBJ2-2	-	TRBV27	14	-	TGTGCCAGCAGTTACGGGACAAACACCGGGGAGCTGTTTTTT	CASSYGTNTGELFF
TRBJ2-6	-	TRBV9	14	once	TGTGCCAGCAGCGCCATAACTGGGGCCAACGTCCTGACTTTC	CASSAITGANVLTF
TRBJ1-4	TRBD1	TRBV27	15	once	TGTGCCAGCACGGGGCTTAGGGGGCGGGAGGAAAAACTGTTTTTT	CASTGLRGREEKLFF
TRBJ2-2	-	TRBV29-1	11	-	TGCAGCGTTCCAGGGGCCGGGGAGCTGTTTTTT	CSVPGAGELFF
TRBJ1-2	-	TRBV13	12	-	TGTGCCAGCAGCCTATACCAGGGGTCGTACACCTTC	CASSLYQGSYTF
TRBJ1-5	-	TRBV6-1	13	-	TGTGCCAGCAGTGAAGAGTTGTGGCGGCCCCAGCATTTT	CASSEELWRPQHF
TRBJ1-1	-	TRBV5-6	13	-	TGTGCCAGCAGCTTGGCGGATGTTGGTGAAGCTTTCTTT	CASSLADVGEAFF
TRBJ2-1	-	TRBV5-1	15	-	TGCGCCAGCGCCCAGAGTGGGGGGGCCTGGAATGAGCAGTTCTTC	CASAQSGGAWNEQFF
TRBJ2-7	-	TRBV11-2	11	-	TGTGCCAGCAGCTTAGGGCGAGAGCAGTACTTC	CASSLGREQYF
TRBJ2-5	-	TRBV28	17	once	TGTGCCAGCAGTTTAATTCGTCGGGGGAGAACCCAAGAGACCCAGTACTTC	CASSLIRRGRTQETQYF
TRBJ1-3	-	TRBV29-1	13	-	TGCAGCGCCGGGGGGGTATCCGGAAACACCATATATTTT	CSAGGVSGNTIYF
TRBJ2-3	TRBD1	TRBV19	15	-	TGTGCCAGTAGAGGGGGCAGATGGGGCACAGATACGCAGTATTTT	CASRGGRWGTDTQYF
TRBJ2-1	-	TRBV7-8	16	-	TGTGCCAGCAGCTCCCCGATGGGGGGATCGTACAATGAGCAGTTCTTC	CASSSPMGGSYNEQFF
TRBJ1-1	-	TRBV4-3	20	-	TGCGCCAGCAGCCAAGATGTAGAGAGTCAGGGTTGGAGTCCGAACACTGAAGCTTTCTTT	CASSQDVESQGWSPNTEAFF
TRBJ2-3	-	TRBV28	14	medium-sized	TGTGCCAGCAGTTTTGTCGCTGGGACAGATACGCAGTATTTT	CASSFVAGTDTQYF
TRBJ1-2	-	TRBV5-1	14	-	TGCGCCAGCAGCCGGGACCGAATTAGGGATGGCTACACCTTC	CASSRDRIRDGYTF
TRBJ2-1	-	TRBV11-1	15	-	TGTGCCAGCAGCTTTATGGTGGGGGCAGGAAATGAGCAGTTCTTC	CASSFMVGAGNEQFF
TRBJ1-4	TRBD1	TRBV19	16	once	TGTGCCAGTAGTAGCGGGACAGGGGGGCCTGGTGAAAAACTGTTTTTT	CASSSGTGGPGEKLFF
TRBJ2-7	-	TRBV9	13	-	TGTGCCAGCAGCGCCGATGACAGCGACGAGCAGTACTTC	CASSADDSDEQYF
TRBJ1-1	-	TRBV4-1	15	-	TGCGCCAGCAGCCGAATGGCGGGGGCCGACACTGAAGCTTTCTTT	CASSRMAGADTEAFF
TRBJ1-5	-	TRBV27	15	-	TGTGCCAGCAGACCCGGGGGGGGTAGCAATCAGCCCCAGCATTTT	CASRPGGGSNQPQHF
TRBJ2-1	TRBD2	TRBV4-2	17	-	TGTGCCAGCAGCCTCGGACTAGCGGGGGACCCCTACAATGAGCAGTTCTTC	CASSLGLAGDPYNEQFF
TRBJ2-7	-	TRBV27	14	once	TGTGCCAGCAGTTTATCCTGGGGGCCCCACGAGCAGTACTTC	CASSLSWGPHEQYF
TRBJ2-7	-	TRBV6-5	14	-	TGTGCCAGCAGTTATAGGGCAGGGGGGTCGGAACAGTACTTC	CASSYRAGGSEQYF
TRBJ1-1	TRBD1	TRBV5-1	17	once	TGCGCCAGCAGCACCGGGACAGGGGGCTGGTGGAACACTGAAGCTTTCTTT	CASSTGTGGWWNTEAFF
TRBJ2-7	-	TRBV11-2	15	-	TGTGCCAGCAGCTTGCAGTGGGGGGCATCCTACGAGCAGTACTTC	CASSLQWGASYEQYF
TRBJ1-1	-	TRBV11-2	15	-	TGTGCCAGCAGCTTAAGGTCCGCCACGAACACTGAAGCTTTCTTT	CASSLRSATNTEAFF
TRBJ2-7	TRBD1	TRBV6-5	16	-	TGTGCCAGCAGTTACCTCCTAGGACAGGACTCGTACGAGCAGTACTTC	CASSYLLGQDSYEQYF
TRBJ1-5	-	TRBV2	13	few	TGTGCCAGCAGTGAAGTGGGGACTCAGCCCCAGCATTTT	CASSEVGTQPQHF
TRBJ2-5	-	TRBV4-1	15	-	TGCGCCAGCAGCTCTGACAGAGGTGGGTCAGAGACCCAGTACTTC	CASSSDRGGSETQYF
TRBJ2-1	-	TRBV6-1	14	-	TGTGCCAGCATCACAGGGTGGGGGGACAATGAGCAGTTCTTC	CASITGWGDNEQFF
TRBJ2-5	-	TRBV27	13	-	TGTGCCAGCAGTTTTGGCCTCCAAGAGACCCAGTACTTC	CASSFGLQETQYF
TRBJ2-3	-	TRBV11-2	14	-	TGTGCCAGCAGCTTGGGGGGGCGCACAGATACGCAGTATTTT	CASSLGGRTDTQYF
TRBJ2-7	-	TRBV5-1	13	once	TGCGCCAGCAGCTTATCAGGGTACTACGAGCAGTACTTC	CASSLSGYYEQYF
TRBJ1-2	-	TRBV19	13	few	TGTGCCAGTAGTATGCCACGGGCAGATGGCTACACCTTC	CASSMPRADGYTF
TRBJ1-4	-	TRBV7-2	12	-	TGTGCCAGCAGCGATCCCTTTGAAAAACTGTTTTTT	CASSDPFEKLFF
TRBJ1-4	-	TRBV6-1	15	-	TGTGCCAGCAGTGAACTACCCCCGGGCCGCGAAAAACTGTTTTTT	CASSELPPGREKLFF
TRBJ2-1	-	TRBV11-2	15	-	TGTGCCAGCAGCTCATCCCCCGACTATCACAATGAGCAGTTCTTC	CASSSSPDYHNEQFF
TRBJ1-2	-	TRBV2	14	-	TGTGCCAGCAGTGATAACCCGACCTTAGATGGCTACACCTTC	CASSDNPTLDGYTF
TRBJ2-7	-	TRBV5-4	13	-	TGTGCCAGCAGCTTCGGGGGATCCTACGAGCAGTACTTC	CASSFGGSYEQYF
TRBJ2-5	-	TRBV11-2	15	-	TGTGCCAGCAGCTGGGCGTGGGGGGCCAAAGAGACCCAGTACTTC	CASSWAWGAKETQYF
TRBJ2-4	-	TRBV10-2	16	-	TGCGCCAGCAGTGACCCCCCTCTCTTAGCCAAAAACATTCAGTACTTC	CASSDPPLLAKNIQYF
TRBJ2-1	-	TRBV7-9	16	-	TGTGCCAGCAGCTTAGTGTCCGTGGGGTGGGGCAATGAGCAGTTCTTC	CASSLVSVGWGNEQFF
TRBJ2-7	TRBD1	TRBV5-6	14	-	TGTGCCAGCAGCTGGGGGACAGGGGAATACGAGCAGTACTTC	CASSWGTGEYEQYF
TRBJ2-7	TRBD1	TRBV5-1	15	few	TGCGCCAGCAGCTTGGGAGGACAGGTATCCTACGAGCAGTACTTC	CASSLGGQVSYEQYF
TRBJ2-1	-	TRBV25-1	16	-	TGTGCCAGCAGTGAATTAAGGAGGGGCCCGAACAATGAGCAGTTCTTC	CASSELRRGPNNEQFF
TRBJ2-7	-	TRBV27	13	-	TGTGCCAGCAGTAAAAGCCCCGACTACGAGCAGTACTTC	CASSKSPDYEQYF
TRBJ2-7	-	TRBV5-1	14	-	TGCGCCAGCAGCCTTTATTACACCCCCTACGAGCAGTACTTC	CASSLYYTPYEQYF
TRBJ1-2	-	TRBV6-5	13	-	TGTGCCAGCAGTCCTCGGACGGACTATGGCTACACCTTC	CASSPRTDYGYTF
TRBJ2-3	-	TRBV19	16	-	TGTGCCAGTAGCCCGTCCGTTGTATTTCCGACAGATACGCAGTATTTT	CASSPSVVFPTDTQYF